This TCR beta chain was identified during a study of cytomegalovirus exposure and HLA in healthy donors. Points from the study as a whole: Fewer N-insertions (relative to the 666-donor mean) were reportedly seen in an Asian-associated ancestry cluster in a later analysis. On later analysis, the bulk of CMV-associated TCR beta chains appeared to be HLA-restricted. In a later analysis, TCR association rates varied by HLA locus: DRB1 most, HLA-C fewest.

As concerns this clone: Its antigen is undetermined.

It was with 60 Vbeta and 13 Jbeta primers that the PCR ran. The method was immunoSEQ multiplex PCR; TCRdb's version includes in-frame clones alone and lacks a portion of them. The profile covers roughly 120,000 clones, with 74% appearing a single time and 4% to 5% taken by the ten largest. The TCR originated in a woman aged 45 to 65 in good health and CMV-seropositive. Sequencing was done on a sample of PBMCs.

For the CDR3, the DNA is TGTGCCAGCAGCGACAGGGGGGGGACTGAAGCTTTCTTT. Its translation is CASSDRGGTEAFF. The V call is TRBV6-6, the J call TRBJ1-1, with 9 bases matching TRBD1. Per germline, CDR1 MNHNY and CDR2 SVGAGI (reference sequence). V lost 6 bases and J lost 5; bases outside the gene matches: 4. The CDR3 loop spans 13 amino acids.